This is a list of T cell receptor beta chains from one sample in a study of T cells in Graves' hyperthyroidism and ophthalmopathy. TCRdb re-analysed the multiplex PCR reads in MiXCR, keeping a single row per CDR3 protein. The repertoire holds 300,000 to 450,000 distinct CDR3 sequences, about 15% seen once, with around a third in the top ten. The material sequenced was blood. The receptor source for this set is a woman in her thirties with Graves' hyperthyroidism. CDR3s leave out the opening cysteine and the closing phenylalanine or tryptophan.

j_call	v_call	cdr3_aa
TRBJ2-1	TRBV10-3	AITATTGGNEQF
TRBJ1-3	TRBV29-1	SVEKSDSYSGNTIY
TRBJ2-3	TRBV24-1	ATSDLIQGGTDTQY
TRBJ2-1	TRBV5-1	ASSSVAGVKNEQF
TRBJ2-2	TRBV6-1	ATQPGAGELF
TRBJ1-3	TRBV28	ATRQGASGNTIY
TRBJ2-3	TRBV7-9	ASRSGGGTDTQY
TRBJ2-7	TRBV6-1	ASSEAGWSRVDSYEQY
TRBJ2-7	TRBV18	ASSPLAETYEQY
TRBJ1-1	TRBV2	ASKTGTGGMYTKAF
TRBJ1-4	TRBV18	ASSPDRHNEKLF
TRBJ2-5	TRBV5-1	ASSLVPGFGQETQY